The clone carrying this T cell receptor (beta chain) qualifies as medium-sized. Its specificity is not known. The data originate from a study of cytomegalovirus exposure and HLA in healthy donors. Broader study findings: TCR beta V segments were, for the most part, productive about 87% or about 30% of the time in an earlier analysis. Several of the most significant clusters appeared, in a later analysis, to be linked to common viral pathogens.

The primer mix had 60 Vbeta and 13 Jbeta primers. Some clones are missing from TCRdb's copy, which holds only in-frame ones; the method was immunoSEQ multiplex PCR. The sample shows tens of thousands of clones, around three quarters of them seen only once. The sample taken for sequencing was PBMCs. This TCR derives from a woman aged 50 to 60 in good health and CMV-seropositive.

Here the CDR3 DNA reads TGTGCCAGCTGGGACAGGGGGTCTTCCTACGAGCAGTACTTC. Its protein is CASWDRGSSYEQYF. The chain couples TRBV27 to TRBJ2-7; TRBD1 matches 11 bases. Germline assignment: CDR1 MNHEY and CDR2 SMNVEV (reference sequence). J was trimmed by 1 base and V by 8 bases; bases with no gene match: 4. CDR3 size: 14 residues.